A selection of T cell receptor beta chains follows, all from one sample in a study of blood T cell repertoires in COVID-19. Using immunoSEQ multiplex PCR, the repertoire was profiled, and TCRdb retains in-frame clones only, with some absent. The sample shows approximately 250,000 clones, 75% to 90% of them seen only once. The source material was PBMCs or T cells enriched from blood (not recorded which). These receptors were obtained from a woman in her twenties or thirties who had recovered from COVID-19. The CDR3 runs from the conserved cysteine through the conserved F or W. D genes are given only for firm matches. Not every row has a clone size; where given, it reads once, few, many or a size class.

J	V	D	size	CDR3	DNA
TRBJ1-3	TRBV5-1	TRBD1	-	CASSPTLSDRGGGNTIYF	TGCGCCAGCAGCCCGACCTTAAGCGACAGGGGCGGGGGAAACACCATATATTTT
TRBJ2-1	TRBV5-1	TRBD1	-	CASSLMGQGSGEQFF	TGCGCCAGCAGCTTGATGGGACAGGGGTCGGGGGAGCAGTTCTTC
TRBJ1-5	TRBV19	-	-	CASSIVYQPQHF	TGTGCCAGTAGTATAGTATATCAGCCCCAGCATTTT
TRBJ1-6	TRBV3-1/TRBV3-2	TRBD1	-	CASSQSAADRAGSPLHF	TGTGCCAGCAGCCAATCTGCCGCCGACAGGGCGGGTTCACCCCTCCACTTT
TRBJ1-2	TRBV7-8	-	-	CASSLISTGLYGYTF	TGTGCCAGCAGCTTGATATCGACAGGACTTTATGGCTACACCTTC
TRBJ2-7	TRBV5-1	TRBD1	once	CASSLGSLTGVTWDEQYF	TGCGCCAGCAGCTTGGGGAGCCTCACAGGGGTTACTTGGGACGAGCAGTACTTC
TRBJ1-2	TRBV27	TRBD1	-	CASSLSRTGSSYGYTF	TGTGCCAGCAGTTTATCGAGGACAGGGTCATCCTATGGCTACACCTTC
TRBJ1-4	TRBV30	TRBD1	-	CAWTGDRDEKLFF	TGTGCCTGGACAGGGGACAGGGATGAAAAACTGTTTTTT
TRBJ2-5	TRBV4-2	TRBD2	-	CASSQAARELKTQYF	TGTGCCAGCAGCCAGGCCGCGCGGGAGTTAAAGACCCAGTACTTC
TRBJ2-7	TRBV9	TRBD1	once	CASSVGQGVGEQYF	TGTGCCAGCAGCGTAGGACAGGGGGTTGGAGAGCAGTACTTC
TRBJ1-1	TRBV29-1	-	-	CSVVSVNTEAFF	TGCAGCGTTGTATCCGTGAACACTGAAGCTTTCTTT
TRBJ1-5	TRBV19	TRBD1	once	CASTETGRVQPQHF	TGTGCCAGTACGGAGACAGGGAGAGTGCAGCCCCAGCATTTT
TRBJ2-5	TRBV28	-	-	CASSFRGAGDETQYF	TGTGCCAGCAGTTTCCGCGGTGCAGGGGACGAGACCCAGTACTTC
TRBJ2-7	TRBV9	TRBD2	-	CASSGGTSGAYEQYF	TGTGCCAGCAGCGGCGGGACTAGCGGGGCCTACGAGCAGTACTTC
TRBJ1-1	TRBV28	-	-	CASSTAPVSTGYHTEAFF	TGTGCCAGCAGCACGGCTCCCGTATCCACAGGGTATCACACTGAAGCTTTCTTT
TRBJ2-1	TRBV6-5	TRBD2	-	CASSYSRTSVEQFF	TGTGCCAGCAGTTACTCGAGGACTAGCGTTGAGCAGTTCTTC
TRBJ1-2	TRBV20-1	-	-	CSARDNGYTF	TGCAGTGCTAGAGATAATGGCTACACCTTC
TRBJ1-2	TRBV5-1	TRBD1	-	CASSSGTAMVYGYTF	TGCGCCAGCAGCTCCGGGACAGCTATGGTCTATGGCTACACCTTC
TRBJ2-3	TRBV2	TRBD2	-	CASINRASGRGETQYF	TGTGCCAGCATCAATCGGGCTAGCGGGAGGGGAGAAACGCAGTATTTT
TRBJ1-2	TRBV20-1	-	-	CSASLSGRGDYGYTF	TGCAGTGCTAGTTTATCGGGGAGGGGTGACTATGGCTACACCTTC
TRBJ1-2	TRBV3-1/TRBV3-2	-	-	CASSQIRDSLYGYTF	TGTGCCAGCAGCCAGATCCGCGACAGCCTCTATGGCTACACCTTC
TRBJ1-1	TRBV6-5	-	once	CASSYSQGFTEAFF	TGTGCCAGCAGCTATAGTCAGGGGTTCACTGAAGCTTTCTTT
TRBJ1-1	TRBV7-2	-	-	CASSDRRAGNTEAFF	TGTGCCAGCAGCGATCGTAGAGCCGGGAACACTGAAGCTTTCTTT
TRBJ2-3	TRBV9	-	-	CASSVGSADTQYF	TGTGCCAGCAGCGTAGGGTCGGCAGATACGCAGTATTTT
TRBJ2-7	TRBV28	-	few	CASSLGRYEQYF	TGTGCCAGCAGTTTAGGCCGCTACGAGCAGTACTTC
TRBJ1-2	TRBV4-3	-	-	CASSHHRQFNNYGYTF	TGCGCCAGCAGCCACCACCGACAGTTTAATAACTATGGCTACACCTTC
TRBJ1-2	TRBV28	-	-	CASSLVREHYGYTF	TGTGCCAGCAGTTTAGTCAGGGAACACTATGGCTACACCTTC
TRBJ2-3	TRBV7-9	-	-	CASSLGGDYTDTQYF	TGTGCCAGCAGCTTGGGGGGAGACTACACAGATACGCAGTATTTT
TRBJ2-7	TRBV28	TRBD1	-	CASRQVQGDLYEQYF	TGTGCCAGCAGGCAAGTACAGGGGGATCTGTACGAGCAGTACTTC
TRBJ1-1	TRBV18	TRBD1	-	CASSRDRATEAFF	TGTGCCAGCTCGCGGGACAGGGCCACTGAAGCTTTCTTT
TRBJ1-1	TRBV28	-	-	CASIDTEAFF	TGTGCCAGCATCGACACTGAAGCTTTCTTT
TRBJ2-7	TRBV7-6	-	once	CASSLLNRGEQYF	TGTGCCAGCAGCTTACTAAATAGGGGCGAGCAGTACTTC
TRBJ2-3	TRBV6-4	TRBD2	-	CASSDSGRATDTQYF	TGTGCCAGCAGTGATAGCGGGAGGGCCACAGATACGCAGTATTTT
TRBJ1-5	TRBV3-1/TRBV3-2	-	-	CASSQVGGDQPQHF	TGTGCCAGCAGCCAAGTAGGGGGTGATCAGCCCCAGCATTTT
TRBJ1-2	TRBV28	TRBD1	-	CASSLGGQGADYGYTF	TGTGCCAGCAGTTTAGGGGGACAGGGGGCGGACTATGGCTACACCTTC
TRBJ2-7	TRBV5-5	-	-	CASSLATLQTGFSYEQYF	TGTGCCAGCAGCTTGGCCACACTACAAACAGGGTTCTCCTACGAGCAGTACTTC
TRBJ2-1	TRBV4-2	TRBD2	-	CASSQQAGYQSSSYNEQFF	TGTGCCAGCAGCCAACAAGCGGGGTACCAAAGTAGCTCCTACAATGAGCAGTTCTTC
TRBJ1-6	TRBV5-1	TRBD1	-	CASSLGTGNPSPLHF	TGCGCCAGCAGCTTGGGGACAGGGAATCCTTCACCCCTCCACTTT
TRBJ2-1	TRBV28	TRBD2	once	CASSPSLAGEEQFF	TGTGCCAGCAGCCCATCTCTAGCGGGAGAGGAGCAGTTCTTC
TRBJ1-1	TRBV21-1	-	-	CASSTMTGTGDFAEAFF	TGTGCCAGCAGCACAATGACCGGGACAGGGGATTTCGCTGAAGCTTTCTTT
TRBJ1-3	TRBV28	-	-	CASGSLLTAGNTIYF	TGTGCCAGCGGGAGCCTACTTACCGCTGGAAACACCATATATTTT
TRBJ2-1	TRBV7-9	TRBD1	-	CASSQWGTGKYNEQFF	TGTGCCAGCAGCCAATGGGGGACAGGGAAATACAATGAGCAGTTCTTC
TRBJ1-3	TRBV10-3	-	-	CAISERGSSGNTIYF	TGTGCCATCAGTGAAAGGGGAAGCTCTGGAAACACCATATATTTT
TRBJ2-3	TRBV6-2/TRBV6-3	TRBD1	-	CASSPSDRGTDTQYF	TGTGCCAGCAGCCCTTCGGACAGGGGCACAGATACGCAGTATTTT
TRBJ1-3	TRBV27	-	-	CASSLSGASGNTIYF	TGTGCCAGCAGTCTATCGGGAGCCTCTGGAAACACCATATATTTT
TRBJ2-1	TRBV5-4	TRBD1	-	CASSLGTGPYNEQFF	TGTGCCAGCAGCTTGGGGACAGGGCCTTACAATGAGCAGTTCTTC
TRBJ2-1	TRBV9	TRBD2	-	CASSPRTSGNYNEQFF	TGTGCCAGCAGCCCTCGGACTAGCGGTAACTACAATGAGCAGTTCTTC
TRBJ2-2	TRBV28	-	many	CASSPRLRAGMGELFF	TGTGCCAGCAGTCCCCGACTGCGAGCTGGAATGGGGGAGCTGTTTTTT
TRBJ1-5	TRBV6-5	-	-	CASNPSLADNQPQHF	TGTGCCAGCAATCCGTCATTGGCGGACAATCAGCCCCAGCATTTT
TRBJ1-2	TRBV20-1	-	-	CSARYSYGYTF	TGCAGTGCTAGATACAGCTATGGCTACACCTTC
TRBJ2-7	TRBV5-6	TRBD1	once	CASSLYDRGTYEQYF	TGTGCCAGCAGCTTGTACGACAGGGGAACCTACGAGCAGTACTTC
TRBJ1-6	TRBV11-2	-	-	CASSYTQRAVFGVSPLHF	TGTGCCAGCAGCTACACGCAGAGGGCCGTATTTGGAGTATCACCCCTCCACTTT
TRBJ2-1	TRBV6-4	TRBD1	-	CASSASARQGANTYNEQFF	TGTGCCAGCAGTGCCTCAGCCCGCCAGGGGGCGAACACCTACAATGAGCAGTTCTTC
TRBJ2-7	TRBV5-6	-	-	CASSLAWGGSPTTYEQYF	TGTGCCAGCAGCTTGGCATGGGGAGGTTCCCCAACAACATACGAGCAGTACTTC
TRBJ1-2	TRBV4-1	-	-	CASSHGGAKANYGYTF	TGCGCCAGCAGCCACGGGGGGGCGAAAGCTAACTATGGCTACACCTTC
TRBJ2-3	TRBV4-1	TRBD2	-	CASSPSGLAIDTQYF	TGCGCCAGCAGCCCATCGGGACTAGCAATAGATACGCAGTATTTT
TRBJ2-1	TRBV29-1	-	-	CSVEGVSSDRASGSYNEQFF	TGCAGCGTTGAAGGGGTTTCTAGCGATAGGGCCTCTGGCAGCTACAATGAGCAGTTCTTC